The 9 T cell receptor beta chains presented below share a single source sample, sequenced in a study of identical twins. TCRdb itself ran the 5' RACE reads through MiXCR, one entry per CDR3 protein. The data contain roughly 1,500,000 distinct CDR3 sequences, under 35% of them seen just once; the ten biggest clones take up more than 0.25%. What was sequenced was cord blood. The receptors derive from a newborn girl in good health.

The CDR3 loop is CSVAPIVGDTEAFF. The CDR3 DNA reads TGCAGCGTTGCCCCCATTGTGGGGGACACTGAAGCTTTCTTT. The genes are TRBV29-1 and TRBJ1-1, with TRBD1 as a possible D gene (5 bases). From germline, CDR1 is SQVTM and CDR2 ANQGSEA. The germline V and J ends were trimmed by 4 bases and 3 bases, with 15 bases remaining between them. The CDR3 runs to 14 residues. The full variable domain, its missing parts supplied by reference TRBV29-1 and TRBJ1-1, is SAVISQKPSRDICQRGTSLTIQCQVDSQVTMMFWYRQQPGQSLTLIATANQGSEATYESGFVIDKFPISRPNLTFSTLTVSNMSPEDSSIYLCSVAPIVGDTEAFFGQGTRLTVV.

The chain employs TRBV28 and TRBJ2-7; TRBD2 is a possible D gene (6 bases). The germline gives CDR1 MDHEN, CDR2 SYDVKM. The CDR3 covers 16 residues. The germline V and J ends were trimmed by 5 bases and 1 base, with 18 bases remaining between them. CDR3 sequence reads: CASSTLGGADSYEQYF. For the CDR3, the DNA is TGTGCCAGCAGTACATTGGGGGGAGCGGATTCCTACGAGCAGTACTTC.

This clonotype was detected a few times. The rearrangement uses TRBV5-1 and TRBJ2-5, with unresolved D. The CDR3 length is 15 residues. The germline CDR1 and CDR2 sequences are SGHRS and YFSETQ. V shed 1 base and J shed 3 bases, with 13 bases lying between them. CDR3: CASSLSRPAEETQYF. The CDR3 bases are TGCGCCAGCAGCTTGAGTAGGCCTGCAGAAGAGACCCAGTACTTC.

The gene calls are TRBV2 and TRBJ2-7; the D gene could be TRBD1 or TRBD2 (5 bases each). There are 14 residues in the CDR3. The V gene's germline CDR1 is SNHLY and CDR2 FYNNEI. The V end was cut by 6 bases, the J end by 0 bases, with 12 bases between. This CDR3 reads CASREPGTSYEQYF. For the CDR3, the DNA is TGTGCCAGCAGGGAGCCAGGGACCTCCTACGAGCAGTACTTC. Supplemented by reference TRBV2 and TRBJ2-7, the full variable domain reads EPEVTQTPSHQVTQMGQEVILRCVPISNHLYFYWYRQILGQKVEFLVSFYNNEISEKSEIFDDQFSVERPDGSNFTLKIRSTKLEDSAMYFCASREPGTSYEQYFGPGTRLTVT.

About this clonotype: The conserved phenylalanine or tryptophan normally closing the CDR3 is absent here, so this likely arose from a read error. The chain combines TRBV14 with TRBJ2-1; maybe TRBD2 (5 bases). The V gene's germline CDR1 is SGHDN and CDR2 FVKESK. The CDR3 runs to 16 residues. The V gene lost 4 bases and the J gene lost 2 bases, with 15 bases spanning the gap. The CDR3 region has the DNA TGTGCCAGCAGCCCGCACTGGTCGGGAACCTACAATGAGCAGTTCTAC. Translation: CASSPHWSGTYNEQFY.

This chain uses TRBV3-1 with TRBJ2-1, with 14 bases identical to TRBD2. Judging by the DNA end, TRBJ2-7 fits better; the J call may be wrong. This CDR3 comprises 17 residues. Germline-derived CDR1 and CDR2 are LGHDT and YNNKEL (reference sequence). The CDR3 region is CASSQGLAGGGYNEQYF. DNA for the CDR3: TGTGCCAGCAGCCAAGGACTAGCGGGAGGGGGCTACAATGAGCAGTACTTC.

The table lists this clonotype with a few counts. The gene calls are TRBV12-3 or TRBV12-4 and TRBJ2-4, with TRBD1 as a possible D gene (7 bases). The closer fit of TRBJ2-7 to the DNA end suggests the J call may be wrong. The CDR3 runs to 15 residues. The CDR3 region has the DNA TGTGCCAGCAGGGCGGGGACAGACACTCGATCCGAGCAGTACTTC. Its protein is CASRAGTDTRSEQYF.

The V call is TRBV20-1, the J call TRBJ2-6, with TRBD1 matching 11 bases. This CDR3 has 17 residues. The germline V gene has CDR1 DFQATT and CDR2 SNEGSKA (reference sequence). V shed 4 bases, J shed 3 bases, and the junction held 8 bases outside the gene matches. CDR3 in amino acids: CSAISGQGAFGANVLTF. The CDR3 nucleotides read TGCAGTGCTATCTCTGGACAGGGGGCTTTTGGGGCCAACGTCCTGACTTTC.

The chain has TRBV30 and TRBJ2-2; TRBD1 matches at 9 bases. The CDR3 runs 15 residues. The germline V gene has CDR1 GTSNPN and CDR2 SVGIG (reference sequence). Trimming at V came to 3 bases and at J to 4 bases, leaving 6 bases not matched to a gene. The CDR3, as DNA: TGTGCCTGGAGCGTGGGACAGGGAATCACCGGGGAGCTGTTTTTT. This translates into CAWSVGQGITGELFF.